The 15 T cell receptor beta chains reported below all come from one sample, sequenced in a study of shared clonotypes between healthy human individuals. The protocol was immunoSEQ multiplex PCR, while the TCRdb copy is restricted to in-frame clones and leaves out a portion. Among about 360,000 clones, less than 85% were seen once, and the ten largest hold less than 11%. Sequenced sample: memory CD4+ T cells sorted from blood. The subset denotes: CD45RA-negative fraction. These receptors all come from a man aged 25 to 45 in good health.

The V gene is TRBV11-2, the J gene TRBJ1-1; perhaps TRBD1 as D (5 bases). The V end lost 5 bases, the J end lost 2 bases, and 15 bases lay between the germline ends. Germline V gives CDR1 SGHAT, CDR2 FQNNGV. The CDR3 is 15 amino acids. CDR3 nucleotide sequence: TGTGCCAGCAGCCAGGAGGGACTGAGAAACACTGAAGCTTTCTTT. It translates to CASSQEGLRNTEAFF.

V and J are TRBV7-8 and TRBJ2-1; D ambiguous. The CDR3 runs to 14 residues. V lost 0 bases to trimming and J lost 7 bases, with 10 bases between them. The germline gives CDR1 SGHVS, CDR2 FQNEAQ. CDR3 protein: CASSLARVGNEQFF. CDR3 sequence (DNA): TGTGCCAGCAGCTTAGCGCGTGTGGGAAATGAGCAGTTCTTC.

This clone was seen only a few times. V gene TRBV6-1 combines with J gene TRBJ2-3; possibly TRBD1 for D (5 bases). Germline values: CDR1 MNHNS, CDR2 SASEGT. V was shortened by 0 bases and J by 2 bases, with 12 bases between the two germline ends. The CDR3 extends over 16 amino acids. CDR3 DNA sequence: TGTGCCAGCAGTGAAGCGCTTAGGGGCCACACAGATACGCAGTATTTT. It codes for CASSEALRGHTDTQYF.

CDR3 region: CSVDPGKDTQYF. For the CDR3, the DNA is TGCAGCGTTGATCCAGGGAAAGATACGCAGTATTTT. The chain employs TRBV29-1 and TRBJ2-3, with D tentatively TRBD1 (5 bases). The CDR3 sequence is 12 residues long. V lost 3 bases to trimming and J lost 5 bases, with 9 bases between them. The V gene's germline CDR1 is SQVTM and CDR2 ANQGSEA.

This chain links TRBV2 with TRBJ1-5, with TRBD1 matching 7 bases. Germline V gene lookup returns CDR1 SNHLY and CDR2 FYNNEI. The CDR3 extends over 16 amino acids. V lost 4 bases and J lost 5; bases outside the gene matches: 11. The CDR3 region has the DNA TGTGCCAGCAGTGGGGGGGGGACAGCGAAACATCAGCCCCAGCATTTT. This translates into CASSGGGTAKHQPQHF.

Of note for this clone: Other DNA sequences in the sample encode the same CDR3. V and J are TRBV6-5 and TRBJ2-1; the D is unclear. CDR3 length equals 16 residues. In germline, CDR1 is MNHEY, CDR2 SVGAGI. Trimming shortened V by 0 bases and J by 3 bases, and 12 bases separated the two germline ends. The CDR3 reads CASSYSGKPGYNEQFF. The DNA of the CDR3 is TGTGCCAGCAGTTACTCGGGTAAGCCAGGCTACAATGAGCAGTTCTTC.

This clone was recorded many times. This chain connects TRBV6-5 to TRBJ1-4; 11 bases are shared with TRBD1. The germline CDR1 and CDR2 sequences are MNHEY and SVGAGI. V was clipped by 2 bases and J by 9 bases; unmatched bases: 2. This CDR3 spans 14 amino acids. CDR3 bases: TGTGCCAGCAGTTACGGGACAGGGGGTCAAAAACTGTTTTTT. Its protein is CASSYGTGGQKLFF.

The chain couples TRBV28 to TRBJ2-2; unclear D gene. The CDR3 runs to 16 residues. Trimming left V 2 bases short and J 2 bases short, with 12 bases between. CDR1 is MDHEN and CDR2 is SYDVKM in the germline V gene. CDR3 protein: CASSLHRAENTGELFF. Here the CDR3 DNA reads TGTGCCAGCAGTTTACACCGGGCGGAAAACACCGGGGAGCTGTTTTTT.

J is TRBJ2-6 and V is TRBV2; no reliable D call. V was cut by 7 bases and J by 3 bases, with 10 bases left in between. The CDR3 runs to 14 residues. Germline CDR1 and CDR2: SNHLY and FYNNEI. The CDR3 reads CASKRESGANVLTF. The CDR3 DNA is TGTGCCAGCAAGCGAGAGAGTGGGGCCAACGTCCTGACTTTC.

The V gene is TRBV18, the J gene TRBJ2-1, with 8 positions matching TRBD1. This CDR3 is 15 amino acids long. V lost 2 bases and J lost 4; bases outside the gene matches: 4. Germline CDR1 is KGHSH and CDR2 is LQKENI. The CDR3: CASSPMTGAYNEQFF. The CDR3 region has the DNA TGTGCCAGCTCACCAATGACAGGGGCTTACAATGAGCAGTTCTTC.

This chain uses TRBV9 with TRBJ2-1; TRBD2 aligns across 10 bases. Trimming at V came to 8 bases and at J to 8 bases, leaving 13 bases not matched to a gene. The CDR3 sequence is 15 residues long. Germline loops: CDR1 SGDLS, CDR2 YYNGEE. The CDR3 DNA reads as TGTGCCAGTGCCGCCTTTATAGCGGGAGGCTATGAGCAGTTCTTC. Its translation is CASAAFIAGGYEQFF.

As regards this clone: A read error may account for a junction end that differs from germline. Other nucleotide sequences in the sample specify the same CDR3. This chain joins TRBV5-1 and TRBJ2-7; 9 bases are a match to TRBD1. This CDR3 region has 14 residues. The germline V gene has CDR1 SGHRS and CDR2 YFSETQ. The CDR3, as DNA: TGCGCTAGCAGCTTTAAGGGACAGGGATACGAGCAGTACTTC. This gives the protein CASSFKGQGYEQYF.

The gene calls are TRBV7-2 and TRBJ2-2; D uncertain. Trimming cost V 8 bases and J 8 bases, with 15 bases left between them. The CDR3 is made up of 13 amino acids. CDR1 SGHTA and CDR2 FQGNSA come from the germline V gene. CDR3 protein: CASRAQLLGELFF. CDR3 sequence (DNA): TGTGCCAGCCGGGCGCAGTTGTTGGGGGAGCTGTTTTTT.

This clone was seen once. The chain couples TRBV7-8 to TRBJ2-7, with D possibly matching TRBD2 (5 bases). Germline V CDR1 and CDR2: SGHVS, FQNEAQ. CDR3 length: 14 residues. V gave up 4 bases and J gave up 7 bases, with 17 bases separating them. The CDR3: CASSSNLGPGEQYF. Here the CDR3 DNA reads TGTGCCAGCAGCTCCAACCTTGGGCCGGGGGAGCAGTACTTC. Full variable domain (outside the CDR3, taken from reference TRBV7-8 and TRBJ2-7): GAGVSQSPRYKVAKRGQDVALRCDPISGHVSLFWYQQALGQGPEFLTYFQNEAQLDKSGLPSDRFFAERPEGSVSTLKIQRTQQEDSAVYLCASSSNLGPGEQYFGPGTRLTVT.

The chain combines TRBV27 with TRBJ2-7; TRBD2 matches 10 bases. V was clipped by 8 bases and J by 7 bases; unmatched bases: 17. The CDR3 runs to 16 residues. Germline-derived CDR1 and CDR2 are MNHEY and SMNVEV (reference sequence). The CDR3 loop is CASGFWGLAGVGEQYF. The CDR3 nucleotides read TGTGCCAGCGGATTCTGGGGGCTAGCGGGAGTGGGTGAGCAGTACTTC.